The 24 T cell receptor beta chains below all came from one sample that was sequenced in a study of T cell responses to AZD1222 COVID-19 vaccine. Profiling relied on immunoSEQ multiplex PCR, and the TCRdb table lists in-frame clones only, not all of them. The sample has about 91,000 clones; around nine tenths are singletons. Material: peripheral blood, obtained on day 0 of AZD1222 vaccination. The receptors here all came from an adult in good health.

In DNA, the CDR3 is TGTGCCATCAGTGAGGGCGGGACTTTTGGCTACACCTTC. Its protein is CAISEGGTFGYTF. The chain combines TRBV10-3 with TRBJ1-2, with a weak D call TRBD1 (5 bases). The germline V gene has CDR1 ENHRY and CDR2 SYGVKD. The CDR3 runs to 13 residues. Trimming stripped 2 bases from V and 7 bases from J, with 11 bases between.

V is TRBV7-2 and J is TRBJ1-4; 8 bases are a match to TRBD1. V gave up 2 bases and J gave up 11 bases; unmatched junction bases: 7. This CDR3 spans 14 amino acids. Germline lookup yields CDR1 SGHTA and CDR2 FQGNSA. CDR3: CASSLTTGGGKLFF. CDR3 DNA: TGTGCCAGCAGCTTAACCACAGGGGGAGGGAAACTGTTTTTT.

This chain joins TRBV28 and TRBJ1-5, with TRBD1 as a possible D gene (5 bases). With 4 bases removed from V and 7 bases from J, the gap between germline ends came to 17 bases. CDR3 length: 15 amino acids. CDR1 and CDR2 from the germline V gene are MDHEN and SYDVKM. This chain's CDR3 is CASSSPGFQWQPQHF. The CDR3, as DNA: TGTGCCAGCAGTTCCCCAGGGTTTCAGTGGCAGCCCCAGCATTTT.

CDR3 loop: CASSLLARGDTQYF. The CDR3 DNA reads as TGTGCCAGCAGCTTATTAGCGAGAGGAGATACGCAGTATTTT. The chain uses TRBV7-9 and TRBJ2-3; possibly TRBD2 for D (5 bases). V lost 2 bases and J 5 bases, leaving 11 bases between the germline ends. This CDR3 is 14 amino acids long. Germline CDR1 SEHNR, CDR2 FQNEAQ (reference sequence).

The rearrangement joins TRBV6-2 or TRBV6-3 to TRBJ2-1, with 16 bases fitting TRBD2. The CDR3 is 16 amino acids. Germline-derived CDR1 and CDR2 are MNHEY and SVGEGT. After removal of 4 bases from V and 4 bases from J, the junction contained 1 base not matched to a gene. The CDR3 bases are TGTGCCAGCAGTTCGGGACTAGCGGGGGGGTACAATGAGCAGTTCTTC. It translates to CASSSGLAGGYNEQFF.

This chain uses TRBV9 with TRBJ1-1; 10 nucleotides line up with TRBD1. The V gene end was trimmed by 4 bases and the J gene end by 5 bases; junction bases not matched to a gene: 5. The germline V gene has CDR1 SGDLS and CDR2 YYNGEE. CDR3 size: 14 residues. The DNA of the CDR3 is TGTGCCAGCAGCTCGACAGGGGGCCGGACTGAAGCTTTCTTT. Translating it yields CASSSTGGRTEAFF.

The chain combines TRBV11-2 with TRBJ2-5, with D perhaps given as TRBD1 or TRBD2 (5 bases each). V was trimmed by 1 base and J by 0 bases, leaving 18 bases between them. CDR3 length: 18 residues. The germline V gene encodes CDR1 SGHAT and CDR2 FQNNGV. The CDR3 nucleotides are TGTGCCAGCAGCTTAGTTTCTCGGGGCCCGGGGTACCAAGAGACCCAGTACTTC. Protein product: CASSLVSRGPGYQETQYF.

This chain links TRBV27 with TRBJ1-2; TRBD1 might be the D (6 bases). V was cut by 5 bases and J by 5 bases, with 15 bases left in between. The germline gives CDR1 MNHEY, CDR2 SMNVEV (reference sequence). The CDR3 is 14 residues long. CDR3 DNA sequence: TGTGCCAGCAGTCTACAGGGTAATGGTTATGGCTACACCTTC. This encodes CASSLQGNGYGYTF.

This chain links TRBV6-5 with TRBJ2-3; 7 positions agree with TRBD1. Trimming at V came to 6 bases and at J to 4 bases, leaving 10 bases not matched to a gene. Per germline, CDR1 MNHEY and CDR2 SVGAGI. The CDR3 extends over 15 amino acids. The CDR3 protein is CASRPQTGVADTQYF. The CDR3, as DNA: TGTGCCAGCAGACCCCAAACAGGGGTCGCAGATACGCAGTATTTT.

The V and J genes are TRBV6-6 and TRBJ2-1; 9 nucleotides align to TRBD1. This CDR3 contains 15 residues. V lost 4 bases, J lost 8 bases, and 9 bases stayed unmatched. CDR1 is MNHNY and CDR2 is SVGAGI in the germline V gene (reference sequence). The CDR3 spells CASSSFGTGTHEQFF. The CDR3 region has the DNA TGTGCCAGCAGTTCTTTCGGGACAGGGACCCATGAGCAGTTCTTC.

This rearrangement joins TRBV2 to TRBJ1-5, with TRBD1 as a possible D gene (6 bases). CDR3 length equals 13 residues. Trimming cost V 0 bases and J 7 bases, with 7 bases left between them. The germline V gene has CDR1 SNHLY and CDR2 FYNNEI. Written as DNA, the CDR3 is TGTGCCAGCAGTGAAGCTAGGGGGCAGCCCCAGCATTTT. This sequence encodes CASSEARGQPQHF. The full variable domain, completed using reference TRBV2 and TRBJ1-5, is EPEVTQTPSHQVTQMGQEVILRCVPISNHLYFYWYRQILGQKVEFLVSFYNNEISEKSEIFDDQFSVERPDGSNFTLKIRSTKLEDSAMYFCASSEARGQPQHFGDGTRLSIL.

The chain links TRBV30 to TRBJ2-7; the match to TRBD2 covers 9 bases. This CDR3 region has 16 residues. With V trimmed by 0 bases and J by 4 bases, 10 bases remained unmatched. CDR1 is GTSNPN, CDR2 SVGIG, per germline (reference sequence). CDR3 sequence: CAWSVETPSGKYEQYF. CDR3 DNA sequence: TGTGCCTGGAGTGTTGAAACGCCTAGCGGGAAGTACGAGCAGTACTTC.

The chain employs TRBV19 and TRBJ1-1; no clear D gene. The CDR3 has 14 amino acids. Per germline, CDR1 LNHDA and CDR2 SQIVND (reference sequence). V lost 3 bases, J lost 3 bases, and 11 bases lay in between. The chain's CDR3 is CASSIGPADTEAFF. The DNA of the CDR3 is TGTGCCAGTAGTATTGGCCCCGCGGACACTGAAGCTTTCTTT.

V is TRBV6-5 and J is TRBJ2-2; no firm D call. The length of the CDR3 is 15 residues. Trimming cost V 1 base and J 4 bases, with 10 bases left between them. The germline CDR1 and CDR2 sequences are MNHEY and SVGAGI. In DNA, the CDR3 is TGTGCCAGCAGTTACTGGCGAGTTAGCACCGGGGAGCTGTTTTTT. It specifies CASSYWRVSTGELFF.

This clone was counted a single time. The rearrangement joins TRBV6-5 to TRBJ2-3; D possibly corresponds to TRBD1 (6 bases). This CDR3 comprises 14 residues. From germline, CDR1 is MNHEY and CDR2 SVGAGI. V was shortened by 7 bases and J by 6 bases, with 17 bases between the two germline ends. CDR3 coding DNA: TGTGCCAGCACTAAGTCACAGGGACCCGATACGCAGTATTTT. This sequence encodes CASTKSQGPDTQYF.

V is TRBV2 and J is TRBJ1-6; TRBD1 might be the D (6 bases). V lost 5 bases and J 8 bases, leaving 10 bases between the germline ends. The CDR3 length is 13 residues. CDR1 SNHLY and CDR2 FYNNEI come from the germline V gene. The CDR3 DNA is TGTGCCAGCAGTAAGGGGGAGGATTCACCCCTCCACTTT. Translation gives CASSKGEDSPLHF.

The chain has TRBV6-2 or TRBV6-3 and TRBJ1-5, with D unresolved. The V gene's germline CDR1 is MNHEY and CDR2 SVGEGT. The CDR3 is made up of 14 amino acids. V was cut by 2 bases and J by 6 bases, with 11 bases left in between. For the CDR3, the DNA is TGTGCCAGCAGTTACCGAGGCGGGAGTCAGCCCCAGCATTTT. Its protein is CASSYRGGSQPQHF.

The rearrangement links TRBV7-9 to TRBJ2-1; 15 bases match TRBD2. After removal of 5 bases from V and 9 bases from J, the junction contained 5 bases not matched to a gene. The CDR3 consists of 15 residues. Germline CDR1 SEHNR, CDR2 FQNEAQ (reference sequence). DNA of the CDR3: TGTGCCAGCAGCAAGGGACTAGCGGGGGGCTTTGAGCAGTTCTTC. This codes for CASSKGLAGGFEQFF.

This chain uses TRBV3-1 (or the pseudogene TRBV3-2) with TRBJ1-3; no reliable D call. V was clipped by 4 bases and J by 0 bases, with 10 bases between them. This CDR3 comprises 15 residues. Germline values: CDR1 LGHDT, CDR2 YNNKEL (reference sequence). The CDR3 loop reads CASSPLWSSGNTIYF. CDR3 bases: TGTGCCAGCAGCCCCCTATGGAGCTCTGGAAACACCATATATTTT.

V gene TRBV5-1 combines with J gene TRBJ1-5; D may be TRBD1 (5 bases). Between the trimmed V and J ends, which lost 0 bases and 1 base, there was a span of 8 bases. Germline V lookup: CDR1 SGHRS, CDR2 YFSETQ. The CDR3 is made up of 15 amino acids. The chain's CDR3 is CASSLVGDSNQPQHF. DNA of the CDR3: TGCGCCAGCAGCTTGGTTGGGGACAGCAATCAGCCCCAGCATTTT.

This clone was seen a few times. The rearrangement links TRBV18 to TRBJ1-2; D ambiguous. Trimming took off 6 bases at V and 4 bases at J, with 24 bases between the two ends. Germline values: CDR1 KGHSH, CDR2 LQKENI. The CDR3 contains 17 residues. CDR3 bases: TGTGCCAGCTCCCCCCCGGCCCGCCGCTACTCAATCTATGGCTACACCTTC. Protein: CASSPPARRYSIYGYTF.

V gene TRBV19 combines with J gene TRBJ1-4; D perhaps matches TRBD1 (5 bases). V was cut by 5 bases and J by 0 bases, with 10 bases left in between. Germline CDR1 and CDR2: LNHDA and SQIVND (reference sequence). The CDR3 is 15 amino acids. The CDR3 spells CASSQYRTTNEKLFF. The CDR3 DNA follows: TGTGCCAGTAGTCAGTACAGGACAACTAATGAAAAACTGTTTTTT.

This chain uses TRBV5-6 with TRBJ2-3; D is ambiguous. Looked up from germline, CDR1 is SGHDT and CDR2 is YYEEEE. This CDR3 comprises 11 residues. The ends were cut back, 4 bases at V and 4 bases at J, with 4 bases in the middle. The CDR3 bases are TGTGCCAGCAGCACATCAGATACGCAGTATTTT. It is translated as CASSTSDTQYF. The full variable domain, rest sourced from reference TRBV5-6 and TRBJ2-3, is DAGVTQSPTHLIKTRGQQVTLRCSPKSGHDTVSWYQQALGQGPQFIFQYYEEEERQRGNFPDRFSGHQFPNYSSELNVNALLLGDSALYLCASSTSDTQYFGPGTRLTVL.

The chain links TRBV7-9 to TRBJ2-5; 7 positions agree with TRBD1. Germline loops: CDR1 SEHNR, CDR2 FQNEAQ (reference sequence). The ends lost 5 bases at V and 3 bases at J; junction bases unmatched: 18. The CDR3 runs to 18 residues. This CDR3 reads CASSRRTGPGVRKETQYF. CDR3 coding DNA: TGTGCCAGCAGCCGGAGGACAGGCCCAGGGGTTCGAAAAGAGACCCAGTACTTC.